In its sample, the clone carrying this TCR beta chain was seen a few times. Its antigen is not identified. CDR1 is SNHLY, CDR2 FYNNEI, per germline. Trimming removed 5 bases at V and 8 bases at J, with 12 bases between. The length of the CDR3 is 12 residues. These data originate in a study of T-cell memory formation after mild COVID-19. Overall study context: In these data, TCR clusters were largely donor specific. Whole-study findings and limits: The pre-infection memory compartment contained some responding clones, suggesting cross-reactive memory joined. CD8+ contracting clones occupied EMRA, while CD4+ ones occupied mainly CM and EM. Proof of SARS-CoV-2 specificity was absent for the second-wave clones that crested on day 37.

TCRdb called the 5' RACE reads again in MiXCR, with one record for every CDR3 protein. The repertoire holds some 260,000 distinct CDR3 sequences, less than 20% seen once, with approximately 3.6% in the top ten. The sequence derives from a man aged 18 to 35 who had mild COVID-19 (a few samples of this study predate the infection). Cell type and time point are not known. Sequencing was done on a sample of PBMCs or a T cell subset sorted from them (not recorded which). J is TRBJ1-1 and V is TRBV2, with D possibly TRBD1 on 5 matching bases. The CDR3 reads CASSTRGWEAFF. In DNA form, the CDR3 reads TGTGCCAGCAGTACCCGGGGGTGGGAAGCTTTCTTT.